This passage covers 23 T cell receptor beta chains from one sample sequenced in a study of cytomegalovirus exposure and HLA in healthy donors. PCR employed 60 Vbeta and 13 Jbeta primers. Sequenced by immunoSEQ multiplex PCR; TCRdb stores in-frame clones only, minus some. The sample consists of some 130,000 clones, roughly four fifths of them appearing once. Input material: PBMCs. The receptor set was obtained from a man younger than 45 in good health and CMV-seronegative.

The DNA for the CDR3 is TGTGCCAGCGGTAGCGGGAGGGGGCTCTACGAGCAGTACTTC. Residues: CASGSGRGLYEQYF. The chain uses TRBV6-5 and TRBJ2-7; 11 bases fit TRBD2. V was pared by 8 bases and J by 3 bases, with 6 bases of the junction left unmatched. This CDR3 region has 14 residues. CDR1 is MNHEY, CDR2 SVGAGI, per germline.

The V gene is TRBV27, the J gene TRBJ2-5, with a weak D call TRBD2 (5 bases). Germline V gene data show CDR1 as MNHEY and CDR2 as SMNVEV (reference sequence). Trimming took off 5 bases at V and 5 bases at J, with 15 bases between the two ends. This CDR3 region has 14 residues. The DNA of the CDR3 is TGTGCCAGCAGTCCTTACTCGGGAAGGGAGACCCAGTACTTC. Translated, it gives CASSPYSGRETQYF.

The chain uses TRBV15 and TRBJ2-1, with TRBD2 identical over 9 bases. Per germline, CDR1 LNHNV and CDR2 YYDKDF (reference sequence). CDR3 size: 15 residues. The V and J ends lost 5 bases and 8 bases, in that order; junction bases with no gene match: 10. The CDR3 spells CATSFSSSGNDEQFF. The CDR3 DNA follows: TGTGCCACCAGCTTCTCCTCTAGCGGGAACGATGAGCAGTTCTTC.

This rearrangement joins TRBV5-1 to TRBJ2-7; 7 bases agree with TRBD1. J gave up 2 bases and V 5 bases, and 10 bases lay outside the gene matches. The CDR3 length is 15 residues. The V gene's germline CDR1 is SGHRS and CDR2 YFSETQ. The CDR3 protein is CASRGDRAKTYEQYF. CDR3 coding DNA: TGCGCCAGCAGGGGAGACAGGGCGAAAACCTACGAGCAGTACTTC.

The chain links TRBV7-3 to TRBJ2-5; 12 nucleotides align to TRBD2. Germline assignment: CDR1 SGHTA and CDR2 FQGTGA. The CDR3 is 18 residues long. V dropped 1 base and J dropped 3; count of bases not matched to a gene: 9. CDR3 sequence reads: CASSLRTSGTRPKETQYF. CDR3 bases: TGTGCCAGCAGCTTAAGGACTAGCGGGACTCGACCGAAAGAGACCCAGTACTTC.

This clone appeared a few times. Other DNA sequences in the same sample also yield this CDR3. This chain connects TRBV18 to TRBJ1-4; TRBD1 aligns across 7 bases. V dropped 2 bases and J dropped 5; count of bases not matched to a gene: 2. From germline, CDR1 is KGHSH and CDR2 LQKENI. The CDR3 is 14 residues long. The CDR3 sequence is CASSPNRGNEKLFF. The DNA of the CDR3 is TGTGCCAGCTCACCAAACAGGGGAAATGAAAAACTGTTTTTT. Variable domain in full (rest from reference TRBV18 and TRBJ1-4): NAGVMQNPRHLVRRRGQEARLRCSPMKGHSHVYWYRQLPEEGLKFMVYLQKENIIDESGMPKERFSAEFPKEGPSILRIQQVVRGDSAAYFCASSPNRGNEKLFFGSGTQLSVL.

The V call is TRBV5-4, the J call TRBJ2-1; 11 nucleotides agree with TRBD2. V lost 3 bases and J lost 6; bases outside the gene matches: 2. The CDR3 spans 14 residues. Germline V CDR1 and CDR2: SGHNT, YYREEE (reference sequence). CDR3 DNA: TGTGCCAGCAGCTCGGGACTAGCGGCCAATGAGCAGTTCTTC. It specifies CASSSGLAANEQFF.

V and J are TRBV7-9 and TRBJ2-3; 8 bases are shared with TRBD2. CDR1 and CDR2 from the germline V gene are SEHNR and FQNEAQ (reference sequence). The CDR3 contains 15 residues. The V gene end was trimmed by 4 bases and the J gene end by 4 bases; junction bases not matched to a gene: 7. The CDR3 DNA reads as TGTGCCAGCAGCTCCAGGCGGGGGGCCTCAGATACGCAGTATTTT. It is translated as CASSSRRGASDTQYF. Complete variable domain (other parts from reference TRBV7-9 and TRBJ2-3): DTGVSQNPRHKITKRGQNVTFRCDPISEHNRLYWYRQTLGQGPEFLTYFQNEAQLEKSRLLSDRFSAERPKGSFSTLEIQRTEQGDSAMYLCASSSRRGASDTQYFGPGTRLTVL.

In regard to this clone: Additional DNA sequences in this sample encode the identical CDR3. The rearrangement links TRBV6-1 to TRBJ2-7; D possibly corresponds to TRBD1 (6 bases). Trimming shortened V by 3 bases and J by 5 bases, and 14 bases separated the two germline ends. The CDR3 is 14 residues long. Germline values: CDR1 MNHNS, CDR2 SASEGT. The CDR3 DNA reads TGTGCCAGCAGTGAGGATCAGGGGAAGGACGAGCAGTACTTC. It codes for CASSEDQGKDEQYF.

The chain combines TRBV5-8 with TRBJ2-7; D unclear. CDR1 is SGHTS, CDR2 YDEGEE, per germline. CDR3 size: 11 residues. V lost 4 bases and J 7 bases, leaving 9 bases between the germline ends. CDR3 coding DNA: TGTGCCAGCAGCCTCCCCGTTGAGCAGTACTTC. Its translation: CASSLPVEQYF.

J is TRBJ1-5 and V is TRBV19, with a possible D match to TRBD1 (6 bases). Looked up from germline, CDR1 is LNHDA and CDR2 is SQIVND (reference sequence). Trimming removed 6 bases at V and 3 bases at J, with 9 bases between. The CDR3 totals 13 residues. CDR3 sequence: CASRGGLNQPQHF. CDR3 nucleotides: TGTGCCAGTAGGGGGGGGCTCAATCAGCCCCAGCATTTT.

This chain uses TRBV30 with TRBJ2-3; 7 bases agree with TRBD2. Germline V gives CDR1 GTSNPN, CDR2 SVGIG (reference sequence). This CDR3 is 15 amino acids long. V shed 5 bases and J 1 base; nucleotides not matched to a gene: 9. The CDR3 sequence is CAWGGGAAGTDTQYF. The CDR3 DNA reads TGTGCCTGGGGGGGAGGGGCAGCCGGCACAGATACGCAGTATTTT.

V gene TRBV27 combines with J gene TRBJ1-1; the D gene is possibly TRBD1 (6 bases). The CDR3 extends over 12 amino acids. V gave up 5 bases and J gave up 11 bases, with 15 bases separating them. The germline CDR1 and CDR2 sequences are MNHEY and SMNVEV (reference sequence). In nucleotides, the CDR3 is TGTGCCAGCAGTGATAACAGGGTCGAGGCTTTCTTT. Encoded protein: CASSDNRVEAFF.

J is TRBJ1-2 and V is TRBV7-9, with TRBD1 as a possible D gene (5 bases). With 2 bases removed from V and 5 bases from J, the gap between germline ends came to 9 bases. Germline assignment: CDR1 SEHNR and CDR2 FQNEAQ (reference sequence). The CDR3 sequence is 13 residues long. The CDR3 DNA is TGTGCCAGCAGCTTATCGGGGGTTTATGGCTACACCTTC. This codes for CASSLSGVYGYTF.

This chain joins TRBV6-5 and TRBJ2-5; 9 bases are a match to TRBD2. After removal of 1 base from V and 2 bases from J, the junction contained 5 bases not matched to a gene. The V gene's germline CDR1 is MNHEY and CDR2 SVGAGI. This CDR3 has 16 amino acids. This chain's CDR3 is CASSYFLAGEQETQYF. The CDR3 nucleotides are TGTGCCAGCAGTTACTTCTTAGCGGGAGAGCAAGAGACCCAGTACTTC.

CDR3 in amino acids: CASSPGVINYGYTF. The CDR3 DNA follows: TGTGCCAGCAGTCCAGGGGTAATTAACTATGGCTACACCTTC. The gene calls are TRBV2 and TRBJ1-2; a weak D match, TRBD1 (6 bases). The CDR3 totals 14 residues. Germline-derived CDR1 and CDR2 are SNHLY and FYNNEI. V lost 5 bases, J lost 1 base, and 11 bases lay in between.

V usage is TRBV7-3 and J usage is TRBJ2-2, with 11 bases fitting TRBD2. This CDR3 region has 15 residues. Unmatched junction bases numbered 2, after V lost 5 bases and J lost 3 bases. Germline loops: CDR1 SGHTA, CDR2 FQGTGA. The CDR3 DNA reads TGTGCCAGCAGCCGGGGACTAGCGGACACCGGGGAGCTGTTTTTT. Translating it yields CASSRGLADTGELFF.

The CDR3 loop reads CASSPQGVNYGYTF. In DNA, the CDR3 is TGTGCCAGCAGTCCTCAGGGGGTTAACTATGGCTACACCTTC. The chain joins TRBV6-5 to TRBJ1-2; 7 bases are a match to TRBD1. CDR1 MNHEY and CDR2 SVGAGI come from the germline V gene. Trimming took 5 bases from V and 1 from J; bases not matched to a gene: 4. This CDR3 comprises 14 residues.

This clone was recorded only once. CDR3 protein: CASSPLAGAINEQFF. CDR3 bases: TGTGCCAGCAGTCCTCTAGCGGGAGCCATCAATGAGCAGTTCTTC. The rearrangement joins TRBV11-3 to TRBJ2-1; 10 bases agree with TRBD2. This CDR3 contains 15 residues. Trimming cost V 6 bases and J 6 bases; bases outside gene matches: 8. Germline V gives CDR1 SGHNT, CDR2 YENEEA. Drawing the rest from reference TRBV11-3 and TRBJ2-1, the complete variable domain is EAGVVQSPRYKIIEKKQPVAFWCNPISGHNTLYWYLQNLGQGPELLIRYENEEAVDDSQLPKDRFSAERLKGVDSTLKIQPAELGDSAVYLCASSPLAGAINEQFFGPGTRLTVL.

The DNA for the CDR3 is TGCGCCAGCAGCCAAGGGTCTAGGAGGGGCTACACCTTC. Protein: CASSQGSRRGYTF. This chain joins TRBV4-1 and TRBJ1-2; D is undetermined. The CDR3 is 13 amino acids. CDR1 MGHRA and CDR2 YSYEKL come from the germline V gene. Trimming removed 1 base at V and 8 bases at J, with 11 bases between.

The chain uses TRBV4-1 and TRBJ2-6; D remains unclear. The CDR3 has 14 amino acids. Between the trimmed V and J ends, which lost 1 base and 3 bases, there was a span of 4 bases. The germline V gene encodes CDR1 MGHRA and CDR2 YSYEKL. This CDR3 reads CASSQGDGANVLTF. The CDR3 nucleotides read TGCGCCAGCAGCCAAGGAGATGGGGCCAACGTCCTGACTTTC.

To note about this clone: The junction shows a germline mismatch at one end, possibly a read error. The gene calls are TRBV30 and TRBJ2-4; D is unresolved. The CDR3 sequence is 11 residues long. Germline-derived CDR1 and CDR2 are GTSNPN and SVGIG (reference sequence). The CDR3 nucleotides read TGTGCCTGGAGTGTTGGTAGTGCCGTGGACTTC. Protein: CAWSVGSAVDF.

The chain uses TRBV13 and TRBJ2-7, with 15 bases lining up with TRBD2. The trim removed 5 bases at V and 6 bases at J, leaving 8 bases unmatched. This CDR3 is 16 amino acids long. Germline V gene lookup returns CDR1 PRHDT and CDR2 FYEKMQ (reference sequence). The DNA for the CDR3 is TGTGCCAGCAGCCTTGGACTAGCGGGAGGGCCTGGCGAGCAGTACTTC. As protein: CASSLGLAGGPGEQYF.